Shown below are 16 T cell receptor beta chains from a single sample sequenced in a study of cytomegalovirus exposure and HLA in healthy donors. The PCR employed 60 Vbeta primers together with 13 Jbeta primers. Only in-frame clones appear in the TCRdb table, and some are missing; sequencing was by immunoSEQ multiplex PCR. The sample holds some 66,000 clones; roughly 80% are singletons and the top ten take 2.5% to 3%. Sequencing used PBMCs. The receptors here all came from a woman in her twenties or thirties in good health and CMV-seronegative.

The chain employs TRBV7-2 and TRBJ1-2, with 10 positions matching TRBD1. Germline V CDR1 and CDR2: SGHTA, FQGNSA. The CDR3 runs to 14 residues. Trimming removed 5 bases from V and 2 bases from J; junction bases left unmatched: 2. The CDR3 region is CASSPDRGNYGYTF. DNA for the CDR3: TGTGCCAGCAGCCCGGACAGGGGGAACTATGGCTACACCTTC.

This chain joins TRBV5-4 and TRBJ1-2; 9 bases agree with TRBD1. This CDR3 comprises 12 residues. J lost 10 bases, V lost 4 bases, and 5 bases had no gene match. CDR1 is SGHNT and CDR2 is YYREEE in the germline V gene (reference sequence). The CDR3 nucleotides are TGTGCCAGCAGCCCTACAGGGGGCGCCTACACCTTC. This gives the protein CASSPTGGAYTF. Filled out from reference TRBV5-4 and TRBJ1-2, the complete variable domain reads ETGVTQSPTHLIKTRGQQVTLRCSSQSGHNTVSWYQQALGQGPQFIFQYYREEENGRGNFPPRFSGLQFPNYSSELNVNALELDDSALYLCASSPTGGAYTFGSGTRLTVV.

The rearrangement links TRBV7-8 to TRBJ1-2, with 7 bases matching TRBD1. J gave up 6 bases and V 2 bases, and 9 bases lay outside the gene matches. The CDR3 is 15 amino acids. The germline V gene has CDR1 SGHVS and CDR2 FQNEAQ. This CDR3 reads CASSLQGEQGDGYTF. The DNA for the CDR3 is TGTGCCAGCAGCTTACAGGGAGAGCAGGGGGATGGCTACACCTTC.

The chain couples TRBV5-1 to TRBJ2-1, with 14 positions matching TRBD2. The length of the CDR3 is 19 residues. CDR1 and CDR2 from the germline V gene are SGHRS and YFSETQ. J was trimmed by 3 bases and V by 0 bases; bases with no gene match: 8. The CDR3: CASSLAGLAGESLYNEQFF. Here the CDR3 DNA reads TGCGCCAGCAGCTTGGCGGGACTAGCGGGGGAGAGCCTCTACAATGAGCAGTTCTTC.

The V call is TRBV29-1, the J call TRBJ1-1; TRBD1 matches at 9 bases. With 4 bases clipped from V and 1 base from J, the junction kept 4 bases outside the gene matches. This CDR3 region has 14 residues. Germline lookup yields CDR1 SQVTM and CDR2 ANQGSEA. This CDR3 is CSVGQGEKNTEAFF. CDR3 bases: TGCAGCGTTGGACAGGGGGAAAAGAACACTGAAGCTTTCTTT.

The chain uses TRBV11-2 and TRBJ1-2; 8 nucleotides line up with TRBD1. CDR3 length: 15 residues. Germline CDR1 SGHAT, CDR2 FQNNGV. The trim removed 0 bases at V and 6 bases at J, leaving 6 bases unmatched. The CDR3 loop reads CASSLEPGGADGYTF. The CDR3 DNA sequence: TGTGCCAGCAGCTTAGAACCAGGGGGCGCCGATGGCTACACCTTC. The whole variable domain, filled in from reference TRBV11-2 and TRBJ1-2, reads EAGVAQSPRYKIIEKRQSVAFWCNPISGHATLYWYQQILGQGPKLLIQFQNNGVVDDSQLPKDRFSAERLKGVDSTLKIQPAKLEDSAVYLCASSLEPGGADGYTFGSGTRLTVV.

The chain uses TRBV19 and TRBJ1-1; D is undetermined. The CDR3 contains 14 residues. Germline values: CDR1 LNHDA, CDR2 SQIVND (reference sequence). V was cut by 1 base and J by 5 bases, with 11 bases left in between. DNA of the CDR3: TGTGCCAGTAGTATAGTCGGGAGAGGGACTGAAGCTTTCTTT. Protein sequence: CASSIVGRGTEAFF.

The chain uses TRBV29-1 and TRBJ2-3, with D perhaps matching TRBD2 (6 bases). Between the trimmed V and J ends, which lost 3 bases and 1 base, there was a span of 14 bases. The CDR3 has 15 residues. Germline V CDR1 and CDR2: SQVTM, ANQGSEA. CDR3 sequence reads: CSVDPAGLGTDTQYF. CDR3 DNA: TGCAGCGTTGACCCGGCGGGGCTTGGCACAGATACGCAGTATTTT.

A few counts support this clone. The chain is built from TRBV6-6 and TRBJ2-2, with 8 nucleotides matching TRBD2. The CDR3 extends over 14 amino acids. V was clipped by 11 bases and J by 4 bases; unmatched bases: 9. CDR1 and CDR2 (germline): MNHNY, SVGAGI (reference sequence). The CDR3 DNA is TGTGCCGGACGGGGGGGAGGGGTCACCGGGGAGCTGTTTTTT. It is translated as CAGRGGGVTGELFF.

CDR3 DNA: TGTGCCAGCAGCCCAGGACAGGGTCATAATGAAAAACTGTTTTTT. This sequence encodes CASSPGQGHNEKLFF. V is TRBV5-4 and J is TRBJ1-4; 8 bases are a match to TRBD1. V lost 4 bases to trimming and J lost 4 bases; unmatched junction nucleotides: 6. This CDR3 region has 15 residues. The germline V gene has CDR1 SGHNT and CDR2 YYREEE (reference sequence).

V gene TRBV4-2 combines with J gene TRBJ2-3; 7 bases agree with TRBD1. CDR1 and CDR2 (germline): LGHNA, YNFKEQ. Germline trimming cut 3 bases from V and 0 bases from J; bases unmatched to any gene: 6. This CDR3 is 16 amino acids long. The CDR3 loop is CASSHWDSSSTDTQYF. DNA of the CDR3: TGTGCCAGCAGCCACTGGGACAGCTCAAGCACAGATACGCAGTATTTT.

In this sample, this clone turned up a few times. The rearrangement links TRBV6-5 to TRBJ1-3; D is unclear. The CDR3 loop spans 14 amino acids. V lost 6 bases, J lost 3 bases, and 12 bases lay in between. From germline, CDR1 is MNHEY and CDR2 SVGAGI. The CDR3 nucleotides read TGTGCCAGCAGCCAAAACAGTGGTGGAAACACCATATATTTT. Translated: CASSQNSGGNTIYF.

CDR3 sequence reads: CASSPQALNTEAFF. As DNA, the CDR3 is TGTGCCAGCAGCCCCCAGGCCCTGAACACTGAAGCTTTCTTT. The chain is built from TRBV7-9 and TRBJ1-1; no clear D gene. The CDR3 totals 14 residues. Germline V gene lookup returns CDR1 SEHNR and CDR2 FQNEAQ (reference sequence). With 5 bases removed from V and 0 bases from J, the gap between germline ends came to 10 bases.

This sequence joins TRBV7-9 and TRBJ2-7, with D possibly matching TRBD2 (6 bases). The CDR3 sequence is 14 residues long. From germline, CDR1 is SEHNR and CDR2 FQNEAQ (reference sequence). V was clipped by 5 bases and J by 2 bases, with 13 bases between them. CDR3 loop: CASSPPRGTYEQYF. The CDR3 region has the DNA TGTGCCAGCAGCCCCCCCCGGGGGACCTACGAGCAGTACTTC.

The chain recombines TRBV19 with TRBJ1-5, with 10 nucleotides matching TRBD1. With 5 bases clipped from V and 6 bases from J, the junction kept 4 bases outside the gene matches. Germline-derived CDR1 and CDR2 are LNHDA and SQIVND (reference sequence). The CDR3 spans 14 residues. CDR3 protein: CASSDRGRSQPQHF. The CDR3 DNA sequence: TGTGCCAGTAGTGACAGGGGGCGAAGTCAGCCCCAGCATTTT.

The chain couples TRBV28 to TRBJ1-6; D is uncertain. V lost 2 bases to trimming and J lost 6 bases, with 8 bases between them. The germline V gene has CDR1 MDHEN and CDR2 SYDVKM. CDR3 length: 14 amino acids. The CDR3 region has the DNA TGTGCCAGCAGTTTAAACAGTTTTAATTCACCCCTCCACTTT. It encodes CASSLNSFNSPLHF.